This T cell receptor beta chain was sequenced in a study of cytomegalovirus exposure and HLA in healthy donors. General study findings and limits: The study flagged 150 to 200 TCR beta chains as cytomegalovirus-associated. Reportedly, diagnosis of cytomegalovirus status by the classifier showed high specificity and sensitivity. Specificity of three CMV-associated chains for CMV antigens was verified in vitro.

Points on this clone: As yet, its antigen is unknown.

The assay was immunoSEQ multiplex PCR, and TCRdb's table has in-frame clones only and misses some. The sample holds 120,000 or so clones, approximately 91% seen once. The donors were in the approximately 120-subject validation cohort, distinct from the roughly 700-subject first cohort. Sequencing was performed on PBMCs. This TCR derives from a young woman in good health and CMV-seronegative.

CDR3 region: CASSLTRGNTGELFF. CDR3 DNA sequence: TGTGCCAGCAGCTTAACCAGGGGGAACACCGGGGAGCTGTTTTTT. V is TRBV7-9 and J is TRBJ2-2, with a weak D call TRBD1 (6 bases). Per the germline V gene, CDR1 is SEHNR and CDR2 is FQNEAQ (reference sequence). Between the trimmed V and J ends, which lost 2 bases and 1 base, there was a span of 8 bases. CDR3 length equals 15 residues.